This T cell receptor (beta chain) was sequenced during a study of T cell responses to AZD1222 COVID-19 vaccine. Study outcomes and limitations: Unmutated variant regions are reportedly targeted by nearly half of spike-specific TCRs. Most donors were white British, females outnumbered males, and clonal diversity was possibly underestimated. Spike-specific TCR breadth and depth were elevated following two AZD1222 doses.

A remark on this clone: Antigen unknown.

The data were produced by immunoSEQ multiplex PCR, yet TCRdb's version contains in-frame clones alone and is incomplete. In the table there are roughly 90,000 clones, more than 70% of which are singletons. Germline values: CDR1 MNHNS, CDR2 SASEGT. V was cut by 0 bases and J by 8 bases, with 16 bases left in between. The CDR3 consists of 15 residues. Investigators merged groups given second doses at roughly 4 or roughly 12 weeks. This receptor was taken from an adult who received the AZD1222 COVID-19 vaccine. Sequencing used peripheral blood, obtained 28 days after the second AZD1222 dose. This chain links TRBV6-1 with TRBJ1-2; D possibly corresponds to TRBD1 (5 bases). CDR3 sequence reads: CASSEAEGLAGGYTF. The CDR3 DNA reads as TGTGCCAGCAGTGAAGCCGAGGGGTTGGCTGGGGGCTACACCTTC.